These T cell receptor beta chains were read from a single sample in a study of CD4 and CD8 cells across lung adenocarcinoma regions. TCRdb recomputed calls from the PCR reads with MiXCR, one row per CDR3 protein. The top ten clones hold 30% to 40% of a sample with 20,000 or so distinct CDR3 sequences, 50% of them seen once. The sequenced sample was CD8+ T cells from the margin of a lung tumor. These receptor sequences come from a male donor with lung adenocarcinoma. The CD4 and CD8 labels of this study may be unreliable. Both conserved end residues are part of each CDR3.

j_call	v_call	cdr3_aa
NA	TRBV27	CASSLSIGSGETQYF
TRBJ2-4	TRBV7-2	CARVSGLGAKNIQYF
TRBJ2-5	TRBV12-3/TRBV12-4	CASSSRNTRKKTQYF
TRBJ2-2	TRBV7-2	CASSTRTGELFF
NA	TRBV27	CAVRTSGSYEQFF
TRBJ2-3	TRBV6-1	CASGGAGTRVGDTQYF
TRBJ2-1	TRBV6-1	CAKASSYEQFF
TRBJ2-7	TRBV6-1	CASSEAWGPHEQYF
TRBJ2-1	TRBV6-7	CASHPEQFF
TRBJ1-2	TRBV10-2	CASTHANNGASF
TRBJ1-1	TRBV6-1	CASWGGRMNTEAFF
TRBJ2-3	TRBV27	CASSRTGTTDTQYF
TRBJ2-7	TRBV7-8	CASSLRQGSTLSYEQYF
TRBJ2-3	TRBV10-2	CASRTSGSTDMQYF
TRBJ2-4	TRBV11-2	CASSAGHGGRAKNTQYF
TRBJ2-1	TRBV6-1	CASDVVYSELFF
TRBJ2-2	TRBV12-3/TRBV12-4	CATRRWTGELFF
TRBJ1-2	TRBV9	CASSVWGEDGYTF
TRBJ2-2	TRBV6-1	CASSGGLEGPGELFF
NA	TRBV6-1	CASSKGVLATDTQYF
TRBJ2-3	TRBV6-1	CASSERGKKDTQYF
NA	TRBV6-5	CACRRDREGEQYF
NA	TRBV5-1	CASSLDGAGVGETQYF
TRBJ2-7	TRBV6-5	CASSYTTLGNEQYF
TRBJ2-7	TRBV5-1	CASSLDRGMYEQYF
TRBJ2-5	TRBV10-2	CASSEPGPEETQYF
TRBJ1-2	TRBV6-1	CASRPGGYGYTF
NA	TRBV6-1	CASSEGTGRGETQYF
TRBJ2-5	TRBV6-1	CASSEWYAGGRETQYF
TRBJ1-2	TRBV27	CASSPGTEGGYTF
TRBJ2-4	TRBV6-1	CASGLGTRAKNTQYF
NA	TRBV10-2	CASSETPPPEQYF
TRBJ2-3	TRBV6-1	CASRETQASGTNEQYF
TRBJ2-7	TRBV7-2	CASSSSAGPGSEQYF
TRBJ1-5	TRBV30	CAWSGGNNQPQHF
TRBJ1-2	TRBV28	CASSSRGYTF
NA	TRBV12-3/TRBV12-4	CASSLLTGPHEQYF
TRBJ2-7	TRBV6-5	CASSYLTGTGSYEQYF
TRBJ2-1	TRBV6-1	CASSTRQRPNNEQFF
TRBJ1-6	TRBV6-5	CASSYLQGNSPLHF
TRBJ2-1	TRBV11-2	CATRESGPYNEQFF
TRBJ2-2	TRBV25-1	CASSAPGWNTGELFF
TRBJ2-3	TRBV7-2	CASSYRLAGEDTQYF
TRBJ1-1	TRBV6-4	CASPEWGGAAEAFF
NA	TRBV6-1	CASTGLGAGVGETQYF
TRBJ2-3	TRBV6-1	CARGQDGTDTQYF